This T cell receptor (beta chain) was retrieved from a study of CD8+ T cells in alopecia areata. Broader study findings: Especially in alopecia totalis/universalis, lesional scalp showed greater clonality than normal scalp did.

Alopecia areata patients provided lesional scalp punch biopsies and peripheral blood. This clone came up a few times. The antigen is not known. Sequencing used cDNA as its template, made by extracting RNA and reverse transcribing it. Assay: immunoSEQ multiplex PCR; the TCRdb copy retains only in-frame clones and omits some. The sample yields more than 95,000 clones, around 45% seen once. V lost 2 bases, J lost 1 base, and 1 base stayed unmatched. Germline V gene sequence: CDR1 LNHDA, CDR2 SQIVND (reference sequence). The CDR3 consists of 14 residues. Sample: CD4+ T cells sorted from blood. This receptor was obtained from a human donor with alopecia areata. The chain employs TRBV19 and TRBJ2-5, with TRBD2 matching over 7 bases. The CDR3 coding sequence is TGTGCCAGTAGTATAAGCGGGATCCAAGAGACCCAGTACTTC. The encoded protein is CASSISGIQETQYF.